These 32 T cell receptor beta chains were all obtained from the same sample, sequenced in a study of blood T cell repertoires in COVID-19. Generated by immunoSEQ multiplex PCR, the TCRdb table keeps only in-frame clones and is missing some. Found here are about 220,000 clones, about 88% of them singletons; the top ten hold 2.9%. Sequenced input: peripheral blood. The origin of the receptors is a man aged 45-60 years who had recovered from COVID-19.

This clone was picked up a small number of times. V usage is TRBV25-1 and J usage is TRBJ2-3; tentatively, D is TRBD1 (5 bases). CDR3 length equals 16 residues. The V end was cut by 3 bases, the J end by 0 bases, with 13 bases between. The germline V gene encodes CDR1 MGHDK and CDR2 SYGVNS. The CDR3 loop is CASSDQGAFSTDTQYF. CDR3 nucleotides: TGTGCCAGCAGTGACCAAGGGGCTTTTAGCACAGATACGCAGTATTTT.

V gene TRBV2 combines with J gene TRBJ1-1, with 12 bases aligning to TRBD1. Losses at the gene ends were 6 bases for V and 1 base for J; bases not matched to a gene: 6. The CDR3 is 16 amino acids. Germline values: CDR1 SNHLY, CDR2 FYNNEI. As DNA, the CDR3 is TGTGCCAGCAGGAACCGGGACAGGGGGCCGAACACTGAAGCTTTCTTT. Protein sequence: CASRNRDRGPNTEAFF.

This chain connects TRBV28 to TRBJ1-1; TRBD1 agrees at 9 bases. Trimming took 2 bases from V and 10 from J; bases not matched to a gene: 5. Germline loops: CDR1 MDHEN, CDR2 SYDVKM. The CDR3 consists of 13 residues. Here the CDR3 DNA reads TGTGCCAGCAGTTTAGGGACAGGGTTGGGAGCTTTCTTT. The encoded protein is CASSLGTGLGAFF.

This clone was observed a single time. The chain carries TRBV2 and TRBJ2-7, with D perhaps matching TRBD2 (6 bases). Germline V gene data show CDR1 as SNHLY and CDR2 as FYNNEI. This CDR3 is built from 12 residues. Deletions cut 7 bases from V and 1 base from J, with 8 bases between. CDR3 protein: CASNRGSYEQYF. The CDR3 region has the DNA TGTGCCAGCAATCGGGGGTCCTACGAGCAGTACTTC. The full variable domain, completed using reference TRBV2 and TRBJ2-7, is EPEVTQTPSHQVTQMGQEVILRCVPISNHLYFYWYRQILGQKVEFLVSFYNNEISEKSEIFDDQFSVERPDGSNFTLKIRSTKLEDSAMYFCASNRGSYEQYFGPGTRLTVT.

The chain combines TRBV20-1 with TRBJ1-3, with D possibly TRBD1 on 6 matching bases. Trimming took 3 bases from V and 3 from J, leaving 15 bases between them. In germline, CDR1 is DFQATT, CDR2 SNEGSKA (reference sequence). The CDR3 runs 15 residues. The CDR3 sequence is CSASLSSRGGNTIYF. The CDR3 DNA sequence: TGCAGTGCTAGTCTTTCATCCAGGGGTGGAAACACCATATATTTT.

This chain connects TRBV5-1 to TRBJ2-5; 7 bases agree with TRBD1. The CDR3 has 13 residues. CDR1 SGHRS and CDR2 YFSETQ come from the germline V gene. The V segment lost 6 bases and the J segment 4 bases; nucleotides outside the gene matches: 6. The DNA for the CDR3 is TGCGCCAGCACCACAGGGGCCCCAGAGACCCAGTACTTC. The encoded protein is CASTTGAPETQYF. Drawing the rest from reference TRBV5-1 and TRBJ2-5, the complete variable domain is KAGVTQTPRYLIKTRGQQVTLSCSPISGHRSVSWYQQTPGQGLQFLFEYFSETQRNKGNFPGRFSGRQFSNSRSEMNVSTLELGDSALYLCASTTGAPETQYFGPGTRLLVL.

This sequence joins TRBV10-3 and TRBJ2-3; D is unresolved. This CDR3 contains 13 residues. The ends were cut back, 7 bases at V and 0 bases at J, with 8 bases in the middle. Germline V gene data show CDR1 as ENHRY and CDR2 as SYGVKD. CDR3 protein: CAIMATSTDTQYF. The CDR3 DNA follows: TGTGCCATCATGGCGACTAGCACAGATACGCAGTATTTT.

V and J are TRBV11-3 and TRBJ2-5; D is unresolved. CDR1 is SGHNT and CDR2 is YENEEA in the germline V gene. Trimming shortened V by 5 bases and J by 1 base, and 8 bases separated the two germline ends. This CDR3 is 13 amino acids long. CDR3 protein: CASSRYVQETQYF. The CDR3 nucleotides are TGTGCCAGCAGCCGGTACGTCCAAGAGACCCAGTACTTC.

This chain links TRBV4-2 with TRBJ2-5; 11 bases are a match to TRBD2. Trimming removed 0 bases from V and 4 bases from J; junction bases left unmatched: 7. The CDR3 totals 17 residues. The germline gives CDR1 LGHNA, CDR2 YNFKEQ. DNA for the CDR3: TGTGCCAGCAGCCAAGAAGGTAGCGGGAGGGCCCGAGAGACCCAGTACTTC. Translating it yields CASSQEGSGRARETQYF.

This clone was detected only once. The chain joins TRBV15 to TRBJ1-2, with D perhaps matching TRBD1 (5 bases). The CDR3 consists of 14 residues. Germline CDR1 LNHNV, CDR2 YYDKDF (reference sequence). Between the trimmed V and J ends, which lost 3 bases and 3 bases, there was a span of 11 bases. For the CDR3, the DNA is TGTGCCACCAGCAGGGGGGGGGACCACTATGGCTACACCTTC. It encodes CATSRGGDHYGYTF.

The rearrangement links TRBV6-2 or TRBV6-3 to TRBJ2-7, with D unclear. The V and J ends lost 2 bases and 3 bases respectively, with 11 bases between them. The CDR3 sequence is 14 residues long. Germline loops: CDR1 MNHEY, CDR2 SVGEGT. CDR3 amino acids: CASSYVSTVYEQYF. CDR3 bases: TGTGCCAGCAGTTACGTTTCAACAGTCTACGAGCAGTACTTC.

This sequence joins TRBV5-4 and TRBJ1-6; 8 bases are a match to TRBD1. This CDR3 comprises 14 residues. V shed 7 bases and J 7 bases; nucleotides not matched to a gene: 7. CDR1 is SGHNT and CDR2 is YYREEE in the germline V gene (reference sequence). CDR3 in amino acids: CASGKTGVNSPLHF. The CDR3 nucleotides are TGTGCCAGCGGAAAGACAGGGGTCAATTCACCCCTCCACTTT.

The V call is TRBV6-5, the J call TRBJ2-1; maybe TRBD1 (8 bases). Germline values: CDR1 MNHEY, CDR2 SVGAGI. Deletions cut 0 bases from V and 7 bases from J, with 16 bases between. The CDR3 has 16 amino acids. CDR3 sequence reads: CASSYSNRGGQNEQFF. CDR3 DNA sequence: TGTGCCAGCAGTTACTCGAACAGGGGGGGACAAAATGAGCAGTTCTTC.

The rearrangement links TRBV7-9 to TRBJ2-3; TRBD2 might be the D (6 bases). The V end lost 2 bases, the J end lost 5 bases, and 8 bases lay between the germline ends. The CDR3 has 13 amino acids. CDR1 is SEHNR and CDR2 is FQNEAQ in the germline V gene (reference sequence). CDR3: CASSLLGGDTQYF. Here the CDR3 DNA reads TGTGCCAGCAGCTTATTGGGGGGAGATACGCAGTATTTT. Using reference TRBV7-9 and TRBJ2-3 for the parts outside the CDR3, the full variable domain is DTGVSQNPRHKITKRGQNVTFRCDPISEHNRLYWYRQTLGQGPEFLTYFQNEAQLEKSRLLSDRFSAERPKGSFSTLEIQRTEQGDSAMYLCASSLLGGDTQYFGPGTRLTVL.

J is TRBJ1-2 and V is TRBV6-6; D remains ambiguous. V shed 7 bases and J shed 6 bases, with 15 bases lying between them. There are 13 residues in the CDR3. Germline CDR1 is MNHNY and CDR2 is SVGAGI (reference sequence). Here the CDR3 reads CASIPWEAHGYTF. As DNA, the CDR3 is TGTGCCAGCATTCCCTGGGAGGCACATGGCTACACCTTC.

The rearrangement links TRBV4-2 to TRBJ2-7; D might be TRBD1 (6 bases). The CDR3 loop spans 15 amino acids. Trimming removed 1 base at V and 4 bases at J, with 14 bases between. Germline lookup yields CDR1 LGHNA and CDR2 YNFKEQ. The CDR3 bases are TGTGCCAGCAGCCAAGGAATACAGGGAAGTTACGAGCAGTACTTC. Translated: CASSQGIQGSYEQYF.

The chain employs TRBV19 and TRBJ2-1; D is possibly TRBD2 (6 bases). V lost 5 bases to trimming and J lost 12 bases, with 23 bases between them. This CDR3 has 15 amino acids. CDR1 and CDR2 (germline): LNHDA, SQIVND (reference sequence). CDR3: CASSSSSGRPMTQFF. The CDR3 DNA reads as TGTGCCAGTAGTTCCTCCTCCGGGAGACCAATGACGCAGTTCTTC.

This chain joins TRBV28 and TRBJ2-3; D may be TRBD1 (6 bases). Trimming shortened V by 3 bases and J by 1 base, and 8 bases separated the two germline ends. Germline V lookup: CDR1 MDHEN, CDR2 SYDVKM. The CDR3 is made up of 14 amino acids. CDR3 sequence reads: CASSLGQRTDTQYF. Written as DNA, the CDR3 is TGTGCCAGCAGTTTGGGACAACGCACAGATACGCAGTATTTT.

This clone showed up just a few times. The CDR3 DNA is TGTGCCAGCAGCTTCCGCACGGGAGGGTTCTACGAGCAGTACTTC. It yields the protein CASSFRTGGFYEQYF. The chain recombines TRBV7-9 with TRBJ2-7, with 8 bases identical to TRBD2. Per germline, CDR1 SEHNR and CDR2 FQNEAQ (reference sequence). Trimming cost V 3 bases and J 3 bases; bases outside gene matches: 7. This CDR3 has 15 amino acids.

This clone turned up a few times. V is TRBV7-9 and J is TRBJ2-7; D gene ambiguous. The CDR3 totals 14 residues. Germline V gives CDR1 SEHNR, CDR2 FQNEAQ (reference sequence). With 2 bases removed from V and 5 bases from J, the gap between germline ends came to 13 bases. The CDR3 DNA follows: TGTGCCAGCAGCTTAAGCCTAGACGACGACGAGCAGTACTTC. It yields the protein CASSLSLDDDEQYF.

The rearrangement links TRBV13 to TRBJ2-3, with 7 bases that match TRBD2. Trimming at V came to 4 bases and at J to 0 bases, leaving 7 bases not matched to a gene. Per the germline V gene, CDR1 is PRHDT and CDR2 is FYEKMQ (reference sequence). The CDR3 totals 16 residues. The chain's CDR3 is CASSSRGLTSTDTQYF. The DNA of the CDR3 is TGTGCCAGCAGCTCCCGGGGACTAACCAGCACAGATACGCAGTATTTT.

The genes are TRBV27 and TRBJ2-1; 12 bases are a match to TRBD2. Germline CDR1 MNHEY, CDR2 SMNVEV (reference sequence). The CDR3 extends over 15 amino acids. V was pared by 5 bases and J by 11 bases, with 10 bases of the junction left unmatched. CDR3 region: CASSPTSGSPVKQFF. CDR3 coding DNA: TGTGCCAGCAGTCCGACTAGCGGGAGCCCTGTTAAGCAGTTCTTC.

This chain uses TRBV27 with TRBJ2-1, with D hard to call. Per germline, CDR1 MNHEY and CDR2 SMNVEV (reference sequence). This CDR3 spans 14 amino acids. Trimming removed 6 bases from V and 2 bases from J, with 11 bases in between. The DNA for the CDR3 is TGTGCCAGCAGCACCTTGAAGCCCTACAATGAGCAGTTCTTC. Protein: CASSTLKPYNEQFF.

The chain joins TRBV10-1 to TRBJ2-1, with D hard to call. CDR3 length: 14 residues. Trimming removed 0 bases from V and 10 bases from J, with 13 bases in between. Germline V gene data show CDR1 as WNHNN and CDR2 as SYGVQD (reference sequence). CDR3 protein: CASSESNSFEEQFF. The CDR3 DNA reads as TGCGCCAGCAGTGAGTCGAACAGCTTCGAAGAGCAGTTCTTC.

In this sample, this clone turned up once. Other DNA sequences in the sample encode the same CDR3. This chain joins TRBV28 and TRBJ2-5; 12 nucleotides match TRBD2. V shed 5 bases, J shed 2 bases, and the junction held 3 bases outside the gene matches. The CDR3 has 15 residues. CDR1 is MDHEN and CDR2 is SYDVKM in the germline V gene. CDR3 residues: CASSLAGGPQETQYF. In DNA form, the CDR3 reads TGTGCCAGCAGTCTAGCGGGAGGGCCGCAAGAGACCCAGTACTTC.

This clone was observed many times. V usage is TRBV18 and J usage is TRBJ1-2, with D possibly TRBD1 on 6 matching bases. Between the trimmed V and J ends, which lost 1 base and 0 bases, there was a span of 15 bases. The CDR3 has 17 residues. Germline CDR1 reads KGHSH; CDR2 reads LQKENI. CDR3: CASSPRDTHHSNYGYTF. CDR3 DNA: TGTGCCAGCTCACCACGGGACACCCACCATTCTAACTATGGCTACACCTTC. The full variable domain, with the rest looked up from reference TRBV18 and TRBJ1-2, is NAGVMQNPRHLVRRRGQEARLRCSPMKGHSHVYWYRQLPEEGLKFMVYLQKENIIDESGMPKERFSAEFPKEGPSILRIQQVVRGDSAAYFCASSPRDTHHSNYGYTFGSGTRLTVV.

The chain employs TRBV7-8 and TRBJ1-5, with D possibly being TRBD1 (5 bases). This CDR3 spans 16 amino acids. Trimming stripped 6 bases from V and 3 bases from J, with 18 bases between. Germline V gene sequence: CDR1 SGHVS, CDR2 FQNEAQ. The CDR3, as DNA: TGTGCCAGCAGTTCACTGAGGCGGGGCGCCAATCAGCCCCAGCATTTT. The encoded protein is CASSSLRRGANQPQHF. The whole variable domain, remainder taken from reference TRBV7-8 and TRBJ1-5, is GAGVSQSPRYKVAKRGQDVALRCDPISGHVSLFWYQQALGQGPEFLTYFQNEAQLDKSGLPSDRFFAERPEGSVSTLKIQRTQQEDSAVYLCASSSLRRGANQPQHFGDGTRLSIL.

This clone has only one observation. Written as DNA, the CDR3 is TGTGCCAGCAGTAAACAGAACACTGAAGCTTTCTTT. Translating gives CASSKQNTEAFF. This chain uses TRBV12-3 or TRBV12-4 with TRBJ1-1; the D is unclear. Trimming pared 5 bases from V and 1 base from J, leaving 5 bases between. The CDR3 spans 12 residues.

V usage is TRBV5-1 and J usage is TRBJ2-5, with TRBD1 identical over 7 bases. The CDR3 has 19 residues. CDR1 is SGHRS, CDR2 YFSETQ, per germline. Trimming removed 1 base from V and 2 bases from J; junction bases left unmatched: 17. The CDR3 sequence: CASSLPRDSPRLGQETQYF. CDR3 nucleotide sequence: TGCGCCAGCAGCTTGCCCCGGGACAGCCCTCGCCTGGGGCAAGAGACCCAGTACTTC.

The gene calls are TRBV25-1 and TRBJ2-7; 8 nucleotides line up with TRBD2. Germline V CDR1 and CDR2: MGHDK, SYGVNS. The CDR3 runs 16 residues. The V segment lost 1 base and the J segment 2 bases; nucleotides outside the gene matches: 7. CDR3 DNA: TGTGCCAGCAGTGAATCTAAGGGACTAGGTCCCTACGAGCAGTACTTC. Protein sequence: CASSESKGLGPYEQYF.

The chain employs TRBV29-1 and TRBJ2-7; maybe TRBD2 (5 bases). The CDR3 totals 12 residues. Germline lookup yields CDR1 SQVTM and CDR2 ANQGSEA. V was trimmed by 3 bases and J by 4 bases, leaving 10 bases between them. The CDR3 nucleotides read TGCAGCGTTGAGGATGGAGGATACGAGCAGTACTTC. Its translation: CSVEDGGYEQYF.

The rearrangement joins TRBV7-8 to TRBJ2-5, with 13 positions matching TRBD2. Germline V gene lookup returns CDR1 SGHVS and CDR2 FQNEAQ. This CDR3 is built from 17 residues. Unmatched junction bases numbered 8, after V lost 5 bases and J lost 2 bases. CDR3 nucleotide sequence: TGTGCCAGCAGCCCGGGCGTACTAGCGGGAGGGCAAGAGACCCAGTACTTC. It specifies CASSPGVLAGGQETQYF.